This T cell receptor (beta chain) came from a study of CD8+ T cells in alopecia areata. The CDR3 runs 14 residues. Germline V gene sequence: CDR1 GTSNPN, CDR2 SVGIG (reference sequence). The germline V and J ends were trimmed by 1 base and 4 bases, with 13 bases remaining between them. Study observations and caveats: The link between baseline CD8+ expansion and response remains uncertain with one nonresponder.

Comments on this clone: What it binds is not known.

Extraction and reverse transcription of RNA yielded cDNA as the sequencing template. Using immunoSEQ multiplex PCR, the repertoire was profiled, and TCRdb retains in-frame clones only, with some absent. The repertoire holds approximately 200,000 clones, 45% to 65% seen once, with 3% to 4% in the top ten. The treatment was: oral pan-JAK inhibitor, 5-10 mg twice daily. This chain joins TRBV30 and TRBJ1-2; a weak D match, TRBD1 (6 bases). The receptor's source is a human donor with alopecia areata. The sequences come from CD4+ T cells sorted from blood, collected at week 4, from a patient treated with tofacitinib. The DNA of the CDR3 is TGTGCCTGGAGTGCCATTCGGACAGCCTATGGCTACACCTTC. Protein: CAWSAIRTAYGYTF. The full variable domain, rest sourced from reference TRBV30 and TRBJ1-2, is SQTIHQWPATLVQPVGSPLSLECTVEGTSNPNLYWYRQAAGRGLQLLFYSVGIGQISSEVPQNLSASRPQDRQFILSSKKLLLSDSGFYLCAWSAIRTAYGYTFGSGTRLTVV.